The next 26 T cell receptor beta chains were all read from a single sample in a study of PD-L1 blockade in urothelial cancer (dated by TCRdb to 2017 to 2019). Receptors were amplified or captured by the immunoSEQ multiplex PCR assay. Imported from immuneACCESS, the table was reduced by TCRdb to in-frame sequences with V and J called. These copies leave out some clones; in studies compared against another copy, an unresolved V gene accounts for under half, and the cause of the remainder is not known. The sample has tens of thousands of clones on record, approximately 82% of them singletons. The top ten hold about 30% of the sample. Sample: PBMCs, taken around atezolizumab (anti-PD-L1) treatment. All receptors come from a man in his sixties with urothelial cancer.

This clone was seen just once. The rearrangement uses TRBV7-9 and TRBJ2-3, with no clear D. Trimming left V 2 bases short and J 1 base short, with 4 bases between. This CDR3 comprises 13 residues. Germline V gene lookup returns CDR1 SEHNR and CDR2 FQNEAQ (reference sequence). CDR3 residues: CASSLPGTDTQYF. In DNA form, the CDR3 reads TGTGCCAGCAGCTTACCGGGCACAGATACGCAGTATTTT. The full variable domain, completed using reference TRBV7-9 and TRBJ2-3, is DTGVSQNPRHKITKRGQNVTFRCDPISEHNRLYWYRQTLGQGPEFLTYFQNEAQLEKSRLLSDRFSAERPKGSFSTLEIQRTEQGDSAMYLCASSLPGTDTQYFGPGTRLTVL.

The gene calls are TRBV27 and TRBJ1-6; TRBD1 is a possible D gene (5 bases). This CDR3 spans 16 amino acids. V lost 7 bases to trimming and J lost 7 bases, with 20 bases between them. CDR1 and CDR2 (germline): MNHEY, SMNVEV (reference sequence). The CDR3 loop is CASTLLGDLGNSPLHF. In DNA form, the CDR3 reads TGTGCCAGCACCCTACTGGGGGACTTGGGGAATTCACCCCTCCACTTT.

The chain combines TRBV29-1 with TRBJ2-7; the match to TRBD2 covers 14 bases. CDR3 size: 14 residues. The germline V gene encodes CDR1 SQVTM and CDR2 ANQGSEA. V was clipped by 6 bases and J by 3 bases; unmatched bases: 4. The CDR3 loop is CSVPGLAGGYEQYF. The CDR3 DNA reads as TGCAGCGTGCCCGGACTAGCGGGAGGCTACGAGCAGTACTTC.

The chain combines TRBV21-1 with TRBJ2-4; TRBD1 was called by the table and not checked on the DNA. TRBV21-1 is tagged as a pseudogene. The CDR3 covers 16 residues. The CDR3 reads CASSKRTNLAKNIQYF. Here the CDR3 DNA reads TGTGCCAGCAGCAAAAGGACAAATCTAGCCAAAAACATTCAGTACTTC.

The rearrangement links TRBV19 to TRBJ1-1; D ambiguous. This CDR3 comprises 14 residues. Germline V gives CDR1 LNHDA, CDR2 SQIVND (reference sequence). With 0 bases removed from V and 4 bases from J, the gap between germline ends came to 9 bases. The CDR3 DNA follows: TGTGCCAGTAGTATAGAGTTAGGGAGCACTGAAGCTTTCTTT. Translating gives CASSIELGSTEAFF.

V and J are TRBV27 and TRBJ2-1; a possible D gene is TRBD2 (5 bases). The germline CDR1 and CDR2 sequences are MNHEY and SMNVEV (reference sequence). CDR3 length: 16 residues. The V end was cut by 1 base, the J end by 6 bases, with 16 bases between. The CDR3 is CASSLFAERASNEQFF. The CDR3 nucleotides read TGTGCCAGCAGTTTATTCGCTGAGAGGGCTTCCAATGAGCAGTTCTTC.

The rearrangement uses TRBV5-5 and TRBJ2-2, with 12 bases lining up with TRBD1. This CDR3 has 18 amino acids. The germline V gene encodes CDR1 SGHKS and CDR2 YYEKEE (reference sequence). The V and J ends lost 3 bases and 5 bases, in that order; junction bases with no gene match: 11. This chain's CDR3 is CASSWGQGAQITTGELFF. CDR3 DNA: TGTGCCAGCAGCTGGGGACAGGGGGCACAGATCACAACCGGGGAGCTGTTTTTT.

The rearrangement uses TRBV5-1 and TRBJ2-3; 8 bases align to TRBD2. The CDR3 is 14 residues long. Unmatched junction bases numbered 5, after V lost 7 bases and J lost 1 base. Germline CDR1 and CDR2: SGHRS and YFSETQ. In DNA, the CDR3 is TGCGCCAGCGAACGGGGGGGCGGCACAGATACGCAGTATTTT. This gives the protein CASERGGGTDTQYF.

V gene TRBV2 combines with J gene TRBJ1-4; 8 nucleotides line up with TRBD1. Unmatched junction bases numbered 6, after V lost 6 bases and J lost 3 bases. The germline V gene has CDR1 SNHLY and CDR2 FYNNEI. This CDR3 contains 15 residues. CDR3 loop: CASRRDRGPNEKLFF. In DNA, the CDR3 is TGTGCCAGCAGGCGTGACAGGGGCCCTAATGAAAAACTGTTTTTT.

The chain employs TRBV7-2 and TRBJ1-5, with D perhaps TRBD1 (6 bases). Germline loops: CDR1 SGHTA, CDR2 FQGNSA. This CDR3 is 14 amino acids long. Trimming took 2 bases from V and 2 from J, leaving 7 bases between them. CDR3 sequence: CASSLYRGNQPQHF. The CDR3 region has the DNA TGTGCCAGCAGCTTATACAGGGGCAATCAGCCCCAGCATTTT.

This clone was observed a handful of times. This chain links TRBV6-1 with TRBJ1-2, with D possibly being TRBD1 (6 bases). The CDR3 has 15 residues. CDR1 and CDR2 from the germline V gene are MNHNS and SASEGT. The V end lost 6 bases, the J end lost 5 bases, and 19 bases lay between the germline ends. CDR3 region: CASRTPGDVLYGYTF. CDR3 sequence (DNA): TGTGCCAGCAGGACCCCAGGGGATGTACTTTATGGCTACACCTTC.

The rearrangement uses TRBV7-6 and TRBJ2-7; 9 bases are a match to TRBD1. V lost 1 base, J lost 5 bases, and 3 bases stayed unmatched. This CDR3 contains 14 residues. CDR1 SGHVS and CDR2 FNYEAQ come from the germline V gene. Written as DNA, the CDR3 is TGTGCCAGCAGCTTAGAACAGGGGGCTCACGAGCAGTACTTC. Translated, it gives CASSLEQGAHEQYF.

The chain is built from TRBV30 and TRBJ1-1, with TRBD1 as a possible D gene (5 bases). Germline-derived CDR1 and CDR2 are GTSNPN and SVGIG (reference sequence). V was shortened by 7 bases and J by 0 bases, with 12 bases between the two germline ends. This CDR3 region has 13 residues. This CDR3 is CASKTVVNTEAFF. CDR3 bases: TGTGCCTCCAAGACAGTTGTGAACACTGAAGCTTTCTTT.

V gene TRBV2 combines with J gene TRBJ2-5; 7 bases line up with TRBD2. V was clipped by 4 bases and J by 4 bases; unmatched bases: 3. Germline CDR1 SNHLY, CDR2 FYNNEI. CDR3 length: 13 residues. The CDR3 sequence is CASSVRGRETQYF. The CDR3 coding sequence is TGTGCCAGCAGTGTCCGCGGGAGAGAGACCCAGTACTTC.

This sequence joins TRBV5-4 and TRBJ2-3, with a tentative D call TRBD2 (5 bases). V was trimmed by 0 bases and J by 6 bases, leaving 11 bases between them. This CDR3 region has 14 residues. The V gene's germline CDR1 is SGHNT and CDR2 YYREEE (reference sequence). The CDR3 DNA reads TGTGCCAGCAGCTTGGGAGGTGGCGGGGATACGCAGTATTTT. It encodes CASSLGGGGDTQYF.

This chain joins TRBV15 and TRBJ2-5, with 8 bases matching TRBD2. This CDR3 has 13 amino acids. J lost 1 base, V lost 6 bases, and 1 base had no gene match. Germline lookup yields CDR1 LNHNV and CDR2 YYDKDF (reference sequence). This chain's CDR3 is CATRRGVQETQYF. In DNA, the CDR3 is TGTGCCACCAGGCGGGGGGTCCAAGAGACCCAGTACTTC.

The chain joins TRBV5-6 to TRBJ1-2; tentative D call: TRBD1 (6 bases). Trimming took 5 bases from V and 2 from J, leaving 10 bases between them. The CDR3 length is 13 residues. The germline V gene encodes CDR1 SGHDT and CDR2 YYEEEE. CDR3 sequence: CASSTDRNYGYTF. CDR3 DNA sequence: TGTGCCAGCAGTACAGACAGGAACTATGGCTACACCTTC.

This rearrangement joins TRBV6-5 to TRBJ2-7, with TRBD1 as a possible D gene (5 bases). Germline V gives CDR1 MNHEY, CDR2 SVGAGI. V was trimmed by 1 base and J by 2 bases, leaving 15 bases between them. The CDR3 extends over 16 amino acids. Here the CDR3 DNA reads TGTGCCAGCAGTTACTGGGGCCTGGACGGAGCCTACGAGCAGTACTTC. Its protein is CASSYWGLDGAYEQYF.

The V call is TRBV29-1, the J call TRBJ1-2; D gene unclear. The CDR3 runs 13 residues. Germline V gives CDR1 SQVTM, CDR2 ANQGSEA. V lost 4 bases to trimming and J lost 4 bases, with 13 bases between them. CDR3 loop: CSVAGGPTYGYTF. CDR3 bases: TGCAGCGTTGCCGGAGGGCCCACCTATGGCTACACCTTC.

The gene calls are TRBV18 and TRBJ2-4, with D possibly TRBD1 on 5 matching bases. The length of the CDR3 is 17 residues. V lost 3 bases, J lost 11 bases, and 26 bases lay in between. CDR1 is KGHSH, CDR2 LQKENI, per germline. This chain's CDR3 is CASSPSIRTREETLQYF. As DNA, the CDR3 is TGTGCCAGCTCACCTTCCATCAGGACACGTGAAGAAACCCTTCAGTACTTC. Together with reference TRBV18 and TRBJ2-4, the CDR3 gives the full variable domain: NAGVMQNPRHLVRRRGQEARLRCSPMKGHSHVYWYRQLPEEGLKFMVYLQKENIIDESGMPKERFSAEFPKEGPSILRIQQVVRGDSAAYFCASSPSIRTREETLQYFGAGTRLSVL.

The V call is TRBV30, the J call TRBJ2-1; 9 bases match TRBD2. Losses at the gene ends were 5 bases for V and 4 bases for J; bases not matched to a gene: 12. The CDR3 consists of 16 residues. Germline assignment: CDR1 GTSNPN and CDR2 SVGIG (reference sequence). CDR3 residues: CAWEENSGSSYNEQFF. In DNA form, the CDR3 reads TGTGCCTGGGAAGAGAATAGCGGGAGCTCGTACAATGAGCAGTTCTTC.

CDR3 coding DNA: TGTGCCAGCAGCTTACCCGGGACAGGGCGGACTGAAGCTTTCTTT. It codes for CASSLPGTGRTEAFF. The V and J genes are TRBV13 and TRBJ1-1, with 9 positions matching TRBD1. Losses at the gene ends were 2 bases for V and 5 bases for J; bases not matched to a gene: 6. The CDR3 loop spans 15 amino acids. CDR1 is PRHDT and CDR2 is FYEKMQ in the germline V gene (reference sequence).

The chain links TRBV30 to TRBJ2-3; 8 bases line up with TRBD2. The germline V gene encodes CDR1 GTSNPN and CDR2 SVGIG (reference sequence). The V segment lost 5 bases and the J segment 5 bases; nucleotides outside the gene matches: 9. This CDR3 has 14 residues. The CDR3 loop reads CAWLVGRAGDTQYF. In nucleotides, the CDR3 is TGTGCCTGGTTAGTCGGGAGGGCCGGAGATACGCAGTATTTT.

This clone has just one count. The chain employs TRBV6-1 and TRBJ1-4; no clear D. V lost 4 bases to trimming and J lost 7 bases, with 10 bases between them. Germline values: CDR1 MNHNS, CDR2 SASEGT. There are 13 residues in the CDR3. CDR3 sequence: CASSVQGSEKLFF. The CDR3 DNA reads TGTGCCAGCAGTGTACAAGGGAGTGAAAAACTGTTTTTT.

This chain joins TRBV19 and TRBJ1-2; no definite D call. CDR3 size: 15 residues. The V gene lost 7 bases and the J gene lost 2 bases, with 17 bases spanning the gap. Germline V gene sequence: CDR1 LNHDA, CDR2 SQIVND (reference sequence). CDR3 DNA sequence: TGTGCCAGTACCCCAATAGCGGGAGGGAACTATGGCTACACCTTC. Translating it yields CASTPIAGGNYGYTF.

The rearrangement joins TRBV5-8 to TRBJ1-5; 9 positions match TRBD1. CDR3 size: 14 residues. CDR1 is SGHTS and CDR2 is YDEGEE in the germline V gene. The J segment lost 6 bases and the V segment lost 4 bases, leaving 5 bases of the junction unmatched. The CDR3 DNA reads TGTGCCAGCAGCCGGGGACAGGGTGTTCAGCCCCAGCATTTT. Its translation: CASSRGQGVQPQHF.